Below are 3 T cell receptor beta chains sequenced from a single sample in a study of tumor-infiltrating lymphocytes in localized non-small cell lung cancer. Profiling relied on immunoSEQ multiplex PCR, and the TCRdb table lists in-frame clones only, not all of them. The data contain 2,800 or so clones, roughly 55% of them singletons. Sequencing was performed on uninvolved lung tissue not adjacent to the tumor. Receptor source: a human donor with non-small cell lung cancer.

The rearrangement uses TRBV29-1 and TRBJ2-7; 7 bases match TRBD2. Germline V gives CDR1 SQVTM, CDR2 ANQGSEA. The CDR3 loop spans 11 amino acids. With V trimmed by 5 bases and J by 4 bases, 2 bases remained unmatched. The CDR3 region is CSVREEYEQYF. DNA for the CDR3: TGCAGCGTTCGGGAGGAGTACGAGCAGTACTTC.

The rearrangement joins TRBV28 to TRBJ1-5; a weak D match, TRBD1 (6 bases). The CDR3 runs to 14 residues. CDR1 and CDR2 (germline): MDHEN, SYDVKM. The ends were cut back, 2 bases at V and 7 bases at J, with 12 bases in the middle. Written as DNA, the CDR3 is TGTGCCAGCAGTTTACGCGGGGGCGGCCAGCCCCAGCATTTT. Protein: CASSLRGGGQPQHF.

The chain recombines TRBV7-2 with TRBJ1-5; no definite D call. Between the trimmed V and J ends, which lost 1 base and 0 bases, there was a span of 7 bases. The CDR3 consists of 15 residues. Germline assignment: CDR1 SGHTA and CDR2 FQGNSA. CDR3 bases: TGTGCCAGCAGCTTAGGGCACAGTAGCAATCAGCCCCAGCATTTT. It codes for CASSLGHSSNQPQHF.